The rows below give T cell receptor beta chains drawn from one sample of a study of CD8+ T cells in alopecia areata. Profiling relied on immunoSEQ multiplex PCR, and the TCRdb table lists in-frame clones only, not all of them. The sample shows approximately 210,000 clones, about three fifths of them seen only once. The sequencing used CD4+ T cells sorted from blood, collected at week 4, from a patient treated with tofacitinib. All receptors come from a human donor with alopecia areata. CDR3s include the opening cysteine and the closing phenylalanine or tryptophan. A D gene is named only where the DNA matches it firmly. The size field is filled for only some rows; it gives once, few, many or a size class.

-,TRBD1,TRBV27,TRBJ1-2,CASSFHRGMSYGYTF,TGTGCCAGCAGTTTTCACAGGGGGATGTCTTATGGCTACACCTTC
-,-,TRBV23-1,TRBJ1-2,CASSQSKGAGGYTF,TGCGCCAGCAGTCAATCTAAAGGGGCGGGTGGCTACACCTTC
once,-,TRBV5-4,TRBJ2-5,CASSLGGSRETQYF,TGTGCCAGCAGCTTGGGAGGTAGCAGGGAGACCCAGTACTTC
-,-,TRBV4-1,TRBJ2-4,CRNGVPKNIQYF,TGTCGGAACGGGGTACCCAAAAACATTCAGTACTTC
once,-,TRBV6-6,TRBJ1-2,CASSGNYGYTF,TGTGCCAGCAGTGGGAACTATGGCTACACCTTC
-,-,TRBV27,TRBJ2-7,CASGRDGNYEQYF,TGTGCCAGCGGTCGAGACGGAAACTACGAGCAGTACTTC
-,TRBD1,TRBV20-1,TRBJ2-7,CSAATGVGQYF,TGCAGTGCTGCAACAGGGGTTGGGCAGTACTTC
-,TRBD1,TRBV7-9,TRBJ1-2,CASSPDRANGYTF,TGTGCCAGCAGTCCCGACAGGGCGAATGGCTACACCTTC
few,-,TRBV9,TRBJ1-1,CASTLLGGGGTEAFF,TGTGCCAGCACCCTCCTAGGGGGAGGTGGCACTGAAGCTTTCTTT
-,-,TRBV7-2,TRBJ1-2,CASSLQARDVGPWAF,TGTGCCAGCAGCTTACAAGCTCGGGACGTGGGCCCATGGGCCTTC
-,-,TRBV6-5,TRBJ2-7,CASRRLGGYEQYF,TGTGCCAGCAGACGCCTTGGCGGCTACGAGCAGTACTTC
-,-,TRBV5-1,TRBJ1-5,CASSLESRLYQPQHF,TGCGCCAGCAGCTTGGAAAGCAGGCTCTATCAGCCCCAGCATTTT
few,-,TRBV10-3,TRBJ2-7,CATTHNGANGYEQYF,TGTGCCACCACACATAACGGGGCAAATGGCTACGAGCAGTACTTC
once,-,TRBV5-1,TRBJ2-2,CASSFLDTGELFF,TGCGCCAGCAGCTTTTTAGACACCGGGGAGCTGTTTTTT
-,-,TRBV18,TRBJ1-2,CASSSKSGNSGYTF,TGTGCCAGCTCATCAAAATCCGGGAACTCTGGCTACACCTTC
few,-,TRBV29-1,TRBJ1-2,CSSADYSYGYTF,TGCAGCTCCGCGGATTACAGCTATGGCTACACCTTC
few,-,TRBV5-6,TRBJ2-3,CASSLQGSDTQYF,TGTGCCAGCAGCTTACAGGGTTCAGATACGCAGTATTTT
many,-,TRBV5-1,TRBJ2-7,CASTPSVLGAYEQYF,TGCGCCAGCACACCCTCGGTTCTCGGGGCGTACGAGCAGTACTTC
few,-,TRBV4-1,TRBJ1-2,CASSHPYRDGEGYTF,TGCGCCAGCAGCCACCCGTACAGGGACGGGGAAGGCTACACCTTC
-,-,TRBV2,TRBJ1-2,CASSDLEPSYGYTF,TGTGCCAGCAGTGATTTAGAGCCGTCCTATGGCTACACCTTC
few,-,TRBV7-2,TRBJ2-2,CASSHVGVGELFF,TGTGCCAGCAGCCACGTGGGTGTCGGGGAGCTGTTTTTT
-,-,TRBV5-8,TRBJ1-5,CASSPTLGQANQPQHF,TGTGCCAGCAGCCCAACGTTGGGGCAGGCCAATCAGCCCCAGCATTTT
-,-,TRBV20-1,TRBJ2-1,CSAPDYNEQFF,TGCAGTGCCCCGGACTACAATGAGCAGTTCTTC
-,-,TRBV5-6,TRBJ2-3,CASSSTDTQYF,TGTGCCAGCAGCTCCACAGATACGCAGTATTTT
-,TRBD2,TRBV6-6,TRBJ2-5,CASSYSLAGQETQYF,TGTGCCAGCAGTTACTCACTAGCGGGTCAAGAGACCCAGTACTTC
-,TRBD1,TRBV7-6,TRBJ1-1,CASSLAYRGKAEAFF,TGTGCCAGCAGCTTAGCGTACAGGGGGAAGGCTGAAGCTTTCTTT
-,-,TRBV29-1,TRBJ1-4,CSVAVGEPLFF,TGCAGCGTTGCAGTTGGAGAACCACTGTTTTTT
once,TRBD2,TRBV4-3,TRBJ2-7,CASSQDRGGQRVQYF,TGCGCCAGCAGCCAAGATCGGGGGGGGCAAAGGGTCCAGTACTTC
-,-,TRBV29-1,TRBJ1-5,CSEDLTSIGCRNQPQHF,TGCAGCGAAGACCTGACCTCAATAGGATGTCGCAATCAGCCCCAGCATTTT
few,-,TRBV5-1,TRBJ1-1,CASSLGTANTEAFF,TGCGCCAGCAGCTTGGGGACGGCGAACACTGAAGCTTTCTTT
-,-,TRBV5-1,TRBJ1-6,CASSHGTTNSPLHF,TGCGCCAGCAGCCACGGGACAACGAATTCACCCCTCCACTTT
-,-,TRBV30,TRBJ1-3,CAWSVGGFGNTIYF,TGTGCCTGGAGTGTAGGAGGGTTCGGAAACACCATATATTTT
-,-,TRBV30,TRBJ2-2,CAWTPGTTGTGELFF,TGTGCCTGGACCCCCGGGACGACGGGCACCGGGGAGCTGTTTTTT
once,-,TRBV19,TRBJ2-1,CASSIGFNNEQFF,TGTGCCAGTAGTATTGGTTTTAACAATGAGCAGTTCTTC
few,-,TRBV5-1,TRBJ2-2,CASSLASRNTGELFF,TGCGCCAGCAGCTTGGCCTCCAGGAACACCGGGGAGCTGTTTTTT
-,TRBD1,TRBV5-1,TRBJ2-4,CAGATGKNIQYF,TGCGCCGGAGCGACAGGGAAAAACATTCAGTACTTC
-,-,TRBV28,TRBJ2-7,CASSLGYEQYF,TGTGCCAGCAGTTTAGGGTACGAGCAGTACTTC
-,-,TRBV4-3,TRBJ1-2,CASSQAGTANYGYTF,TGCGCCAGCAGCCAAGCAGGAACAGCTAACTATGGCTACACCTTC
-,-,TRBV18,TRBJ2-3,CASSFGLGVADTQYF,TGTGCCAGCTCATTCGGACTCGGTGTGGCAGATACGCAGTATTTT
-,TRBD1,TRBV6-6,TRBJ2-1,CASSSTGNEQFF,TGTGCCAGCAGTTCGACAGGGAATGAGCAGTTCTTC
-,-,TRBV7-9,TRBJ1-6,CASSLFPAGENSPLHF,TGTGCCAGCAGCTTGTTCCCGGCAGGGGAAAATTCACCCCTCCACTTT
-,TRBD1,TRBV7-2,TRBJ1-2,CASTSQGGTGYTF,TGTGCCAGCACGTCACAGGGGGGGACTGGCTACACCTTC
-,TRBD1,TRBV29-1,TRBJ2-2,CSGRDSAGELFF,TGCAGCGGCCGGGACAGCGCCGGAGAGCTGTTTTTT
-,-,TRBV7-2,TRBJ2-5,CASSLVGGETQYF,TGTGCCAGCAGCCTAGTCGGGGGCGAGACCCAGTACTTC
-,TRBD2,TRBV25-1,TRBJ2-1,CASSETSGVDEQFF,TGTGCCAGCAGTGAAACTAGCGGGGTTGATGAGCAGTTCTTC
-,-,TRBV11-2,TRBJ1-2,CASSLRLQGGYTF,TGTGCCAGCAGCTTGAGGCTGCAGGGGGGCTACACCTTC
-,TRBD1,TRBV6-5,TRBJ2-7,CASSYGGTGSYEQYF,TGTGCCAGCAGTTACGGTGGGACAGGGTCCTACGAGCAGTACTTC
few,-,TRBV6-5,TRBJ1-2,CASSYSGRTVGGYTF,TGTGCCAGCAGTTACTCGGGGAGGACAGTCGGGGGCTACACCTTC
-,-,TRBV30,TRBJ1-2,CAWNVYRGSHYGYTF,TGTGCCTGGAATGTATATCGGGGCAGTCACTATGGCTACACCTTC
-,-,TRBV12-5,TRBJ2-3,CASGPGGSTDTQYF,TGTGCTAGTGGCCCTGGTGGGAGCACAGATACGCAGTATTTT
-,-,TRBV7-2,TRBJ1-1,CASSTGTNTEAFF,TGTGCCAGCAGCACCGGGACCAACACTGAAGCTTTCTTT
few,TRBD1,TRBV19,TRBJ2-3,CASSTGDTDTQYF,TGTGCCAGCTCGACAGGGGACACAGATACGCAGTATTTT
-,-,TRBV29-1,TRBJ2-1,CSVVEREPWNEQFF,TGCAGCGTTGTTGAGCGAGAGCCTTGGAATGAGCAGTTCTTC
-,TRBD2,TRBV27,TRBJ2-1,CASSLAGGYNEQFF,TGTGCCAGCAGCCTAGCGGGGGGGTACAATGAGCAGTTCTTC
few,-,TRBV4-3,TRBJ2-7,CASSQDRSAGGYEQYF,TGCGCCAGCAGCCAAGATAGGTCAGCCGGGGGCTACGAGCAGTACTTC